The 19 T cell receptor beta chains below all came from one sample that was sequenced in a study of T cell responses to AZD1222 COVID-19 vaccine (dated by TCRdb to the early 2020s). Sample time point, as interpreted from the label and publication: baseline before first vaccination. Libraries were built with the immunoSEQ multiplex PCR assay. The clones in this table, taken by TCRdb from immuneACCESS, are in-frame only. Not every clone is retained; where verified, under half of the shortfall comes from an unresolved V gene, and the cause of the rest is unknown. This sample comprises roughly 150,000 clones, about 91% of them detected only once. Of the sample, around 1.8% falls within the top ten clones. Sequencing used peripheral blood, obtained on day 0 of AZD1222 vaccination. These receptors came from an adult in good health.

J is TRBJ1-1 and V is TRBV6-5; TRBD1 matches 7 bases. This CDR3 is 15 amino acids long. V lost 6 bases to trimming and J lost 1 base; unmatched junction nucleotides: 8. CDR1 MNHEY and CDR2 SVGAGI come from the germline V gene. The CDR3 loop reads CASRVQGIQNTEAFF. The CDR3 DNA sequence: TGTGCCAGCAGGGTACAGGGGATCCAGAACACTGAAGCTTTCTTT.

The CDR3 DNA follows: TGTGCCTGGAGTGTACTGGGGGCTGGTGAAGCTTTCTTT. Amino acids: CAWSVLGAGEAFF. This chain uses TRBV30 with TRBJ1-1, with D possibly being TRBD1 (6 bases). There are 13 residues in the CDR3. Germline V lookup: CDR1 GTSNPN, CDR2 SVGIG (reference sequence). Trimming shortened V by 0 bases and J by 7 bases, and 12 bases separated the two germline ends.

This chain joins TRBV2 and TRBJ2-1; 8 bases are shared with TRBD2. Per the germline V gene, CDR1 is SNHLY and CDR2 is FYNNEI. This CDR3 contains 15 residues. J lost 2 bases, V lost 6 bases, and 6 bases had no gene match. The chain's CDR3 is CASRPSGGTYNEQFF. The CDR3 bases are TGTGCCAGCAGACCCAGCGGGGGTACCTACAATGAGCAGTTCTTC.

The J gene is TRBJ1-6, the V gene TRBV4-3, with 7 bases matching TRBD1. Germline CDR1 LGHNA, CDR2 YSLEER. The CDR3 totals 18 residues. V gave up 0 bases and J gave up 8 bases; unmatched junction bases: 13. The CDR3 loop reads CASSQDVATGLIDSPLHF. The CDR3 DNA follows: TGCGCCAGCAGCCAAGATGTAGCGACAGGGTTGATAGATTCACCCCTCCACTTT.

The V call is TRBV28, the J call TRBJ1-4, with 7 bases lining up with TRBD1. This CDR3 has 14 residues. V was clipped by 5 bases and J by 8 bases; unmatched bases: 8. Germline V CDR1 and CDR2: MDHEN, SYDVKM. The CDR3 nucleotides read TGTGCCAGCAGTCTACAGGGGATTAGGGAAAAACTGTTTTTT. Encoded protein: CASSLQGIREKLFF. The full variable domain, with the rest looked up from reference TRBV28 and TRBJ1-4, is DVKVTQSSRYLVKRTGEKVFLECVQDMDHENMFWYRQDPGLGLRLIYFSYDVKMKEKGDIPEGYSVSREKKERFSLILESASTNQTSMYLCASSLQGIREKLFFGSGTQLSVL.

The chain links TRBV28 to TRBJ2-7; D is unresolved. CDR1 MDHEN and CDR2 SYDVKM come from the germline V gene. V was trimmed by 1 base and J by 0 bases, leaving 13 bases between them. The CDR3 covers 16 residues. As DNA, the CDR3 is TGTGCCAGCAGTTTATTTCTTGGCGGCGGCTCCTACGAGCAGTACTTC. Encoded protein: CASSLFLGGGSYEQYF.

The chain joins TRBV28 to TRBJ2-4, with D perhaps matching TRBD1 (6 bases). The length of the CDR3 is 14 residues. Per the germline V gene, CDR1 is MDHEN and CDR2 is SYDVKM. The germline V and J ends were trimmed by 2 bases and 2 bases, with 7 bases remaining between them. The DNA of the CDR3 is TGTGCCAGCAGTTTACAGGGGACCAAAAACATTCAGTACTTC. It translates to CASSLQGTKNIQYF.

This sequence joins TRBV15 and TRBJ1-5; D possibly corresponds to TRBD1 (5 bases). Trimming cost V 1 base and J 2 bases, with 6 bases left between them. The germline CDR1 and CDR2 sequences are LNHNV and YYDKDF (reference sequence). The CDR3 consists of 14 residues. The CDR3 protein is CATSRARGNQPQHF. As DNA, the CDR3 is TGTGCCACCAGCAGAGCCAGGGGCAATCAGCCCCAGCATTTT.

The CDR3 spells CASSYPTPGLGGYTF. The CDR3 coding sequence is TGTGCCAGCAGTTACCCCACGCCTGGGCTAGGTGGCTACACCTTC. The chain combines TRBV6-2 or TRBV6-3 with TRBJ1-2; D uncertain. This CDR3 contains 15 residues. Germline-derived CDR1 and CDR2 are MNHEY and SVGEGT. V was pared by 2 bases and J by 7 bases, with 17 bases between.

The gene calls are TRBV9 and TRBJ1-4; D is unclear. Trimming took 2 bases from V and 5 from J, leaving 10 bases between them. Germline assignment: CDR1 SGDLS and CDR2 YYNGEE. CDR3 length: 14 residues. The CDR3 DNA follows: TGTGCCAGCAGCGTTCCTGGTCCCAATGAAAAACTGTTTTTT. It is translated as CASSVPGPNEKLFF.

This clone has just one count. The chain employs TRBV12-3 or TRBV12-4 and TRBJ1-6; TRBD1 is a possible D gene (6 bases). The CDR3 is 13 amino acids. Trimming left V 6 bases short and J 8 bases short, with 11 bases between. The CDR3 DNA reads TGTGCCAGCAGGCGACAGGAATATTCACCCCTCCACTTT. Protein sequence: CASRRQEYSPLHF.

V and J are TRBV30 and TRBJ1-4, with 8 bases lining up with TRBD1. The CDR3 spans 15 residues. The V gene end was trimmed by 1 base and the J gene end by 5 bases; junction bases not matched to a gene: 6. CDR1 and CDR2 (germline): GTSNPN, SVGIG (reference sequence). DNA for the CDR3: TGTGCCTGGAGTGGCCTCAGGGGGCAGAATGAAAAACTGTTTTTT. This sequence encodes CAWSGLRGQNEKLFF. Together with reference TRBV30 and TRBJ1-4, the CDR3 gives the full variable domain: SQTIHQWPATLVQPVGSPLSLECTVEGTSNPNLYWYRQAAGRGLQLLFYSVGIGQISSEVPQNLSASRPQDRQFILSSKKLLLSDSGFYLCAWSGLRGQNEKLFFGSGTQLSVL.

The chain couples TRBV4-3 to TRBJ2-3; no firm D call. Trimming cost V 4 bases and J 1 base, with 9 bases left between them. Germline V gene lookup returns CDR1 LGHNA and CDR2 YSLEER. The CDR3 is 14 residues long. Written as DNA, the CDR3 is TGCGCCAGCAGCCCTGTCCGTGGCACAGATACGCAGTATTTT. It translates to CASSPVRGTDTQYF.

This chain uses TRBV6-5 with TRBJ2-7; 9 bases line up with TRBD2. CDR1 is MNHEY and CDR2 is SVGAGI in the germline V gene. The CDR3 length is 16 residues. V was clipped by 2 bases and J by 0 bases; unmatched bases: 5. CDR3: CASSYVAGGASYEQYF. As DNA, the CDR3 is TGTGCCAGCAGTTACGTCGCGGGGGGGGCCTCCTACGAGCAGTACTTC.

V gene TRBV7-6 combines with J gene TRBJ2-1; 7 nucleotides match TRBD2. The length of the CDR3 is 15 residues. Losses at the gene ends were 0 bases for V and 7 bases for J; bases not matched to a gene: 6. Germline V lookup: CDR1 SGHVS, CDR2 FNYEAQ. CDR3 bases: TGTGCCAGCAGCTTAGCCCACCGGACTAGTAATGAGCAGTTCTTC. Translated, it gives CASSLAHRTSNEQFF.

The chain combines TRBV12-3 or TRBV12-4 with TRBJ1-1; D unclear. The CDR3 consists of 12 residues. With 5 bases removed from V and 6 bases from J, the gap between germline ends came to 10 bases. The CDR3 coding sequence is TGTGCCAGCAGTCACGACCTCCCTGAAGCTTTCTTT. Protein product: CASSHDLPEAFF.

The J gene is TRBJ2-3, the V gene TRBV27; 8 bases agree with TRBD2. J was trimmed by 3 bases and V by 6 bases; bases with no gene match: 8. The CDR3 extends over 15 amino acids. Germline V CDR1 and CDR2: MNHEY, SMNVEV (reference sequence). CDR3 amino acids: CASRTSGGRTDTQYF. The DNA for the CDR3 is TGTGCCAGCAGAACCTCGGGGGGGAGAACAGATACGCAGTATTTT.

The chain has TRBV24-1 and TRBJ2-7; D is unresolved. Germline V gives CDR1 KGHDR, CDR2 SFDVKD. V was trimmed by 1 base and J by 3 bases, leaving 0 bases between them. The CDR3 consists of 11 residues. The CDR3 here is CATSDFYEQYF. DNA for the CDR3: TGTGCCACCAGTGATTTCTACGAGCAGTACTTC.

The rearrangement joins TRBV27 to TRBJ2-6; D might be TRBD1 (6 bases). The V gene's germline CDR1 is MNHEY and CDR2 SMNVEV (reference sequence). Trimming stripped 11 bases from V and 1 base from J, with 18 bases between. This CDR3 contains 16 residues. CDR3 sequence (DNA): TGTGCCTCTGGGGACACCCTGAATTCTGGGGCCAACGTCCTGACTTTC. This encodes CASGDTLNSGANVLTF. The full variable domain, its missing parts supplied by reference TRBV27 and TRBJ2-6, is EAQVTQNPRYLITVTGKKLTVTCSQNMNHEYMSWYRQDPGLGLRQIYYSMNVEVTDKGDVPEGYKVSRKEKRNFPLILESPSPNQTSLYFCASGDTLNSGANVLTFGAGSRLTVL.